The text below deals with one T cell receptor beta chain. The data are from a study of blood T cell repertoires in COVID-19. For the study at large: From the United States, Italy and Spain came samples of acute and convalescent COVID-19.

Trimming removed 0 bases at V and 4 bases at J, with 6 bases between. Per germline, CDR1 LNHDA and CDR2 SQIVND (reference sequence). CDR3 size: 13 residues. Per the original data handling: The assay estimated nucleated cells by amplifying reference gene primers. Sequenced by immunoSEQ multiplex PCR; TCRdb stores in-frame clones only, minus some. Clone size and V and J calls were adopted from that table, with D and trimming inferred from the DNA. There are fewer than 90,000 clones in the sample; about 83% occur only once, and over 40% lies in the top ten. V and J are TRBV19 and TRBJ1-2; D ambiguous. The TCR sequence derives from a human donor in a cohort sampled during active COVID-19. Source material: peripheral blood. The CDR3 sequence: CASSIDGSYGYTF. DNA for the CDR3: TGTGCCAGTAGTATAGATGGCAGCTATGGCTACACCTTC.